This T cell receptor beta chain stems from a study of shared clonotypes between healthy human individuals. Study-level information: A donor's plate count was three for CD4 naive and three for CD4 memory; CD8 naive had two and CD8 memory one.

Study results and caveats: The generation probabilities recorded for non-shared clonotypes fell below those of clonotypes shared by all four donors. Clonotype sharing across donors was expected to vary with sequencing depth.

Comment on this clone: Its target is not known.

V dropped 1 base and J dropped 6 bases, with 9 bases sitting between them. This CDR3 has 14 residues. The germline gives CDR1 KGHSH, CDR2 LQKENI. In replicate PCRs of sorted subsets, approximately 210 ng DNA, approximately 32,000 T cell genomes, was used. Sequencing was performed with immunoSEQ multiplex PCR; in TCRdb, only in-frame clones are kept and a portion is missing. The table records more than 2 million clones, around 93% of them present only once. Naivety among CD8 cells was defined by CD45RO negativity and positive CCR7 selection, thereby excluding terminally differentiated effector memory CD45RA+ cells.

This clonotype originated in a man between 18 and 29 years old in good health. Some clones in this sample may be carry-over from other donors' samples. The chain combines TRBV18 with TRBJ2-2; no firm D call. The sequenced sample consisted of naive CD8+ T cells from PBMCs. CDR3 in DNA: TGTGCCAGCTCACCACTAGGAAGGTCCGGGGAGCTGTTTTTT. Translation: CASSPLGRSGELFF. Supplemented by reference TRBV18 and TRBJ2-2, the full variable domain reads NAGVMQNPRHLVRRRGQEARLRCSPMKGHSHVYWYRQLPEEGLKFMVYLQKENIIDESGMPKERFSAEFPKEGPSILRIQQVVRGDSAAYFCASSPLGRSGELFFGEGSRLTVL.